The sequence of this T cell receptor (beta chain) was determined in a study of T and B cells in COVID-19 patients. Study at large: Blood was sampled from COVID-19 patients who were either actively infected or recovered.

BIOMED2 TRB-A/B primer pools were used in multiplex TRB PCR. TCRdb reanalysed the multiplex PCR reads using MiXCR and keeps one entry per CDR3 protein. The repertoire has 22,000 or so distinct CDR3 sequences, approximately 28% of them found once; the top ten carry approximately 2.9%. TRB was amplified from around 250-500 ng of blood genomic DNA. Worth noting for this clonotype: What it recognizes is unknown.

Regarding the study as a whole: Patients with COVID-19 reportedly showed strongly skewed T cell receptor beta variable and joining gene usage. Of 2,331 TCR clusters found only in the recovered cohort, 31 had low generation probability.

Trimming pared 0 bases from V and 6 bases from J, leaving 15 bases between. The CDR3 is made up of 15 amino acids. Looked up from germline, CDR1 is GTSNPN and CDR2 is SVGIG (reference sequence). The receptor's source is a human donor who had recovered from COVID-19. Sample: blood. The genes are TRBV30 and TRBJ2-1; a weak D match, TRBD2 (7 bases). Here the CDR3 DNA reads TGTGCCTGGAGTGTGTGGGGGGGGCAACCCAATGAGCAGTTCTTC. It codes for CAWSVWGGQPNEQFF.